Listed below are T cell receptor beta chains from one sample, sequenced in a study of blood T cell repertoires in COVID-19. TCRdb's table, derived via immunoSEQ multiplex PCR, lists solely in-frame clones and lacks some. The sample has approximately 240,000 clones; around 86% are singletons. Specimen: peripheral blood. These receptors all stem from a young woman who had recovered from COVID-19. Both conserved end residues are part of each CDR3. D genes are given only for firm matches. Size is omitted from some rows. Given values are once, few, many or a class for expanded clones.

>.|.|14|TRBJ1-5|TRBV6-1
TGTGCCAGCAGTGAACGACAGCCGAATCAGCCCCAGCATTTT
CASSERQPNQPQHF
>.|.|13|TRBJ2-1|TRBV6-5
TGTGCCAGCACACACAGGGATACAGATTTACAGTTCTTC
CASTHRDTDLQFF
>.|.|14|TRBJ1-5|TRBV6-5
TGTGCCAGCAGTCCCGGGACATTCAATCAGCCCCAGCATTTT
CASSPGTFNQPQHF
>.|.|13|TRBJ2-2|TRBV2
TGTGCCAGCAGTGGGGTAGCGACCGGGGAGCTGTTTTTT
CASSGVATGELFF
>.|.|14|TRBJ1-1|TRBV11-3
TGTGCCAGCAGCTTGGGCCCGGCGGGGACTGAAGCTTTCTTT
CASSLGPAGTEAFF
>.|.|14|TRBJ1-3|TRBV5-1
TGCGCCAGCAGCTTGGACGGGGCTGGAAACACCATATATTTT
CASSLDGAGNTIYF
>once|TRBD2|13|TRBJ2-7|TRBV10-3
TGTGCCATCAGTTCGGGACTAGCGGGGTTTCAGTACTTC
CAISSGLAGFQYF
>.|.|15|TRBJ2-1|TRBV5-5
TGTGCCAGCACCCTAGGCCCTAACAACTACAATGAGCAGTTCTTC
CASTLGPNNYNEQFF
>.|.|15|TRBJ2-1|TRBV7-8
TGTGCCAGCAGCTGGTCCCAGGGCTCCTACAATGAGCAGTTCTTC
CASSWSQGSYNEQFF
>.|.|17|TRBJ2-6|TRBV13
TGTGCCAGCAGCGCAGGAAGATCTCACTCTGGGGCCAACGTCCTGACTTTC
CASSAGRSHSGANVLTF
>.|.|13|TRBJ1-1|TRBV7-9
TGTGCCAGCAGCTTCAAGCCTAACACTGAAGCTTTCTTT
CASSFKPNTEAFF
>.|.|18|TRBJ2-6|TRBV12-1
.
CASSSRVGRGSGANVLTF
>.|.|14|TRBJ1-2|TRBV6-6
TGTGCCAGCAGCCACGCCGGGACAAGCTATGGCTACACCTTC
CASSHAGTSYGYTF
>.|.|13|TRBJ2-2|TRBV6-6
TGTGCCAGCAGGCTACAGGGCTCCGGGGAGCTGTTTTTT
CASRLQGSGELFF
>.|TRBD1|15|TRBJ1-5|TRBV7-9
TGTGCCAGCAGCTCACTCGGGACAGGGGCTCAGCCCCAGCATTTT
CASSSLGTGAQPQHF
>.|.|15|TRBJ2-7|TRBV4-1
TGCGCCAGCAGCCAAGAAAGTACAGGCGACGACGAGCAGTACTTC
CASSQESTGDDEQYF
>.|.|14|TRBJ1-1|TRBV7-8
TGTGCCAGCAGCTTGGGGGGATCCGTAACTGAAGCTTTCTTT
CASSLGGSVTEAFF
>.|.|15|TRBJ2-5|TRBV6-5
TGTGCCAGCAGTTCCACTTGGGGGCCCTCGGGGACCCAGTACTTC
CASSSTWGPSGTQYF
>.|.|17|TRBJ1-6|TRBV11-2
TGTGCCAGCAGCTTAGTCTCCGGAGGGTCCTATAATTCACCCCTCCACTTT
CASSLVSGGSYNSPLHF
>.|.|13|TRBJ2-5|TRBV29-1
TGCAGCGCTATGGCCTCCCGGGGAGAGACCCAGTACTTC
CSAMASRGETQYF
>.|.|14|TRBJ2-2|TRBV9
TGTGCCAGCAGCGTAGACGCGAGGACCGGGGAGCTGTTTTTT
CASSVDARTGELFF
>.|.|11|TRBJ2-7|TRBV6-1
TGTGCCAGCAGTGAAATCGTCGAGCAGTACTTC
CASSEIVEQYF
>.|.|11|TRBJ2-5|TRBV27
TGTGCCAGCAGTTATTCAGGGATACAGTACTTC
CASSYSGIQYF
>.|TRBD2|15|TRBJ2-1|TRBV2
TGTGCCAGCAGTGACGCGGGGGGGGCCTACAATGAGCAGTTCTTC
CASSDAGGAYNEQFF
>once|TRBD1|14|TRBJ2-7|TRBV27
TGTGCCAGCAGAGAAGACAGGGGGCGGTACGAGCAGTACTTC
CASREDRGRYEQYF
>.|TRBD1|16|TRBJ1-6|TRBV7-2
TGTGCCAGCAGCTTTATACGGTTGGACAGGGGGTCACCCCTCCACTTT
CASSFIRLDRGSPLHF
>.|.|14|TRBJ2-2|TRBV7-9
TGTGCCAGCAGCTTATCGGAGCACCCCGGGGAGCTGTTTTTT
CASSLSEHPGELFF
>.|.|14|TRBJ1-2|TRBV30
TGTGCCTGGAGTGTGGTCTTGACGGGAAATGGCTACACCTTC
CAWSVVLTGNGYTF
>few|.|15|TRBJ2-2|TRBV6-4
TGTGCCAGCAGTCCGCACGGAGGATTCGACGGGGAGCTGTTTTTT
CASSPHGGFDGELFF
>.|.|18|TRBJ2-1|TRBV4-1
TGCGCCAGCAGCCAAGAGAAGGCCTCGGCGGGGCGACGGGCTGAGCAGTTCTTC
CASSQEKASAGRRAEQFF
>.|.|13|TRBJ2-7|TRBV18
TGTGCCAGCTCACCTACATCCCTTTCCGAGCAGTACTTC
CASSPTSLSEQYF
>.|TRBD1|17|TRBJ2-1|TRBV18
TGTGCCAGCTCACCACTAGAGACAGGGGTAGCCTACAATGAGCAGTTCTTC
CASSPLETGVAYNEQFF
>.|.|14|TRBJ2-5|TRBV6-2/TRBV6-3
TGTGCCAGCAGTTGGGCCAATTCCCAAGAGACCCAGTACTTC
CASSWANSQETQYF
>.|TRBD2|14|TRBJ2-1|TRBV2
TGTGCCAGCAGTGAAGGCGGGGGGTACAATGAGCAGTTCTTC
CASSEGGGYNEQFF
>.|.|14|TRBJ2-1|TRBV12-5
TGTGCTAGTGGTTTGCCACTAGGAGTAAATGAGCAGTTCTTC
CASGLPLGVNEQFF
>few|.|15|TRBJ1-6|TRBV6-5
TGTGCCAGCAGTTACTGGAGTATGAGTGGTTCACCCCTCCACTTT
CASSYWSMSGSPLHF
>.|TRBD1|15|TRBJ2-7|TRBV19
TGTGCCAGTAGTACCCCAGGGACAGGGCTCTACGAGCAGTACTTC
CASSTPGTGLYEQYF
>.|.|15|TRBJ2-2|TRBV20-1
TGCAGTGCTAGTAAGGCAGGCAGGAACACCGGGGAGCTGTTTTTT
CSASKAGRNTGELFF
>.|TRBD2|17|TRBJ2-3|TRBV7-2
TGTGCCAGCAGCTTAGCGTCGAGCGGGGGGGCATCGGATACGCAGTATTTT
CASSLASSGGASDTQYF
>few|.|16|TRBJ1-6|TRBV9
TGTGCCAGCAGCGTAGATACGGGGGGCTCTAATTCACCCCTCCACTTT
CASSVDTGGSNSPLHF
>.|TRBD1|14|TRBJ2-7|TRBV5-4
TGTGCCAGCAGCGGGACAGGGAGTGACTACGAGCAGTACTTC
CASSGTGSDYEQYF
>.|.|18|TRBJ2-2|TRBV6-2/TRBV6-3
TGTGCCAGCAGTTCCAGCCTTCCTAGCAGCGCGGGAACCGGGGAGCTGTTTTTT
CASSSSLPSSAGTGELFF
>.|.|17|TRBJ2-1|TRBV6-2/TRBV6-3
TGTGCCAGCAGTTACGGCGGGGCTAGCGTCGCGTACAATGAGCAGTTCTTC
CASSYGGASVAYNEQFF
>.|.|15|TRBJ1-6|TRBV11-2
TGTGCCAGCAGCTTAGAGGTCGCCGGAGGTTCACCCCTCCACTTT
CASSLEVAGGSPLHF
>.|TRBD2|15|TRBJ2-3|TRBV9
TGTGCCAGCAGCGAGGGACTAGCCCGCACAGATACGCAGTATTTT
CASSEGLARTDTQYF
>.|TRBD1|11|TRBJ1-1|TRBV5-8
TGTGCCAGCAGCCAGACAGGGGTGGCTTTCTTT
CASSQTGVAFF
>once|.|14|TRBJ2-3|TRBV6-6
TGTGCCAGCAGTCAAACTACCCGGGGAGATACGCAGTATTTT
CASSQTTRGDTQYF
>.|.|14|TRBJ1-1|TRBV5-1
TGCGCCAGCAGCTTGTACAGCTCAAACACTGAAGCTTTCTTT
CASSLYSSNTEAFF
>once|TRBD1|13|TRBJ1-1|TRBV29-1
TGCAGCGTTGATGACGGGACAGCCGCTCGAGCTTTCTTT
CSVDDGTAARAFF